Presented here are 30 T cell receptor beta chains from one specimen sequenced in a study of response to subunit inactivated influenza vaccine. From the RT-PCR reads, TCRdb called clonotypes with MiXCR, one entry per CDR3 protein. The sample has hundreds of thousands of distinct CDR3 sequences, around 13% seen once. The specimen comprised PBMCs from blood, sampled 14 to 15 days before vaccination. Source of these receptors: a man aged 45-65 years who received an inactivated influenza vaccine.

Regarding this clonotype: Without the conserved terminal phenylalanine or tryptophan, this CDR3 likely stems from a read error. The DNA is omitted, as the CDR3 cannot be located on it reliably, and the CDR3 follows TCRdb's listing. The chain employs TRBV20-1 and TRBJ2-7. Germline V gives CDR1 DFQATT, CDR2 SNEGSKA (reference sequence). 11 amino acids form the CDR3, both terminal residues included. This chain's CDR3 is CSAHNGGRRVL.

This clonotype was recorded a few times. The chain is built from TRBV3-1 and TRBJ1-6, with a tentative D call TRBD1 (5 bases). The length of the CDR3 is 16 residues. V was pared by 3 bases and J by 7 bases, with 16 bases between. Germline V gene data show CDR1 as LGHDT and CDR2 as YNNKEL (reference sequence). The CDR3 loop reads CASSQPLTEPNSPLHF. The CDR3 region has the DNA TGTGCCAGCAGCCAGCCCCTGACAGAACCCAATTCACCCCTCCACTTT.

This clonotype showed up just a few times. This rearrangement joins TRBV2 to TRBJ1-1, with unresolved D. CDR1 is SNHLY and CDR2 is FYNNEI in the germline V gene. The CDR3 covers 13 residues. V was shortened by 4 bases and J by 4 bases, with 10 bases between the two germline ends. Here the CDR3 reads CASSAEGPTEAFF. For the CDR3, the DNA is TGTGCCAGCAGTGCTGAGGGCCCCACTGAAGCTTTCTTT.

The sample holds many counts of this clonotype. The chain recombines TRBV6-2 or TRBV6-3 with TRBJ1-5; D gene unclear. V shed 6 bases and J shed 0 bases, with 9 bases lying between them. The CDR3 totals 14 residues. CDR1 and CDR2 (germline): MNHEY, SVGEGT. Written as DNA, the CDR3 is TGTGCCAGCAGAGAAGTCTATAGCAATCAGCCCCAGCATTTT. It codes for CASREVYSNQPQHF.

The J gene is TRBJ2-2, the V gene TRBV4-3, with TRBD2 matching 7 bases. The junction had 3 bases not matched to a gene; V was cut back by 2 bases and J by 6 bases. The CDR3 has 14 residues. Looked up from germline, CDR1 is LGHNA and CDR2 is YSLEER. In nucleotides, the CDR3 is TGCGCCAGCAGCCAAACCGGACTAGCCGGGGAGCTGTTTTTT. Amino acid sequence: CASSQTGLAGELFF.

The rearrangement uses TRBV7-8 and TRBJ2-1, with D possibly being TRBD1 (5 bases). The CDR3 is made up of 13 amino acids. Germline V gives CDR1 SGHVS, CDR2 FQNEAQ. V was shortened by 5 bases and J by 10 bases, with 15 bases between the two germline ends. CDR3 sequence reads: CASSRTLNREQFF. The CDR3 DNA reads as TGTGCCAGCAGCCGAACCCTTAACAGGGAGCAGTTCTTC.

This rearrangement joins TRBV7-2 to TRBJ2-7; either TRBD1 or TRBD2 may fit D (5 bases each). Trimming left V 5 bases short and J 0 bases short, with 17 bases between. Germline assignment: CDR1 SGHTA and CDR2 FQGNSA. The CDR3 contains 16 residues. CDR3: CASSGRGARSSYEQYF. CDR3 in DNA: TGTGCCAGCAGCGGACGGGGCGCTAGGAGCTCCTACGAGCAGTACTTC.

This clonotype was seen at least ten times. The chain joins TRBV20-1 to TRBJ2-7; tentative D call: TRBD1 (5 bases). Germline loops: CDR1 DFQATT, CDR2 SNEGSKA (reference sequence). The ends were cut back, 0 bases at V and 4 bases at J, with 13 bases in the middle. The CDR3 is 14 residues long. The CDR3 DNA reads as TGCAGTGCTAGAGATCATCAGGGCGTATACGAGCAGTACTTC. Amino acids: CSARDHQGVYEQYF.

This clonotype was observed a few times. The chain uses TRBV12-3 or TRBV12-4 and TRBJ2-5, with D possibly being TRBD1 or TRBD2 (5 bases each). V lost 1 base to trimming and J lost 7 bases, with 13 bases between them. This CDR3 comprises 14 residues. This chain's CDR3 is CASSLGLNGATQYF. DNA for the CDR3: TGTGCCAGCAGTTTAGGCCTTAACGGGGCGACCCAGTACTTC.

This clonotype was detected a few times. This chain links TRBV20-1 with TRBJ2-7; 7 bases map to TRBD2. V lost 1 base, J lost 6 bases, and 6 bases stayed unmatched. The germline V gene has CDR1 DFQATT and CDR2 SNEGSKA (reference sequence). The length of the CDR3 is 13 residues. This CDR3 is CSARGGTTSEQYF. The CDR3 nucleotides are TGCAGTGCTAGAGGTGGGACTACCTCCGAGCAGTACTTC.

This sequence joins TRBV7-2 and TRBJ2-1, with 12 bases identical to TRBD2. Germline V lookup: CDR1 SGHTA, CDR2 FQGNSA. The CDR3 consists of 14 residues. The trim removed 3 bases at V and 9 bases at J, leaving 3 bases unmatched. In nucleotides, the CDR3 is TGTGCCAGCAGCTTGACTAGCGGGAGTGGTGAGCAGTTCTTC. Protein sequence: CASSLTSGSGEQFF.

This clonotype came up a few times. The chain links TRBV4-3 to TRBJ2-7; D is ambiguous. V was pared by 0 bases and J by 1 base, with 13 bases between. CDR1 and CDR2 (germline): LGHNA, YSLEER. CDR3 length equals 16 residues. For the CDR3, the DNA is TGCGCCAGCAGCCAAGAGGGGTACAGCTTGTCCTACGAGCAGTACTTC. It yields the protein CASSQEGYSLSYEQYF.

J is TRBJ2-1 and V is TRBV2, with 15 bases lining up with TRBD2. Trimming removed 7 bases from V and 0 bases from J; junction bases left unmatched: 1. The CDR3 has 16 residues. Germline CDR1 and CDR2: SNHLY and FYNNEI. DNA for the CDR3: TGTGCCAGCATGGGACTAGCGGGGGGCTCCTACAATGAGCAGTTCTTC. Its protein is CASMGLAGGSYNEQFF.

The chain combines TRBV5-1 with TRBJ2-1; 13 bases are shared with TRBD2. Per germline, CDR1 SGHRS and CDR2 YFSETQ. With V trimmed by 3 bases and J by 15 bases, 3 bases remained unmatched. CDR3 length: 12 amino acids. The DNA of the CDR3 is TGCGCCAGCAGCTCGGGACTAGCGGGATGGTTCTTC. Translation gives CASSSGLAGWFF.

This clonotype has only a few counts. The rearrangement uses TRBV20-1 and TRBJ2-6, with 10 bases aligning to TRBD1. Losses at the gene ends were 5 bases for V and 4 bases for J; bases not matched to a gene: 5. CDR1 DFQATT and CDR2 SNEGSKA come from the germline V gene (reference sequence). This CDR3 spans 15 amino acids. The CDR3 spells CSARQGADGANVLTF. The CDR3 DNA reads TGCAGTGCTCGACAGGGGGCGGACGGGGCCAACGTCCTGACTTTC.

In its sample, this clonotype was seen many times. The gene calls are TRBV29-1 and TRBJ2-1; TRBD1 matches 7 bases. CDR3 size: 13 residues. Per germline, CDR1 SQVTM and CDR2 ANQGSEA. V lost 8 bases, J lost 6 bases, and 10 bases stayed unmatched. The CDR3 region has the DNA TGCAGCTCTCGACAGGGTCGAGGCAATGAGCAGTTCTTC. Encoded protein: CSSRQGRGNEQFF.

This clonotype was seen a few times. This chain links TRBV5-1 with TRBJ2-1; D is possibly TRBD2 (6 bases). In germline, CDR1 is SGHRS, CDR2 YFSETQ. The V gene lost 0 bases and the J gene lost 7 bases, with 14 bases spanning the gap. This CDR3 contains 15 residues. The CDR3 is CASSLDMGGRNEQFF. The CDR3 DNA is TGCGCCAGCAGCTTGGATATGGGGGGTCGAAATGAGCAGTTCTTC.

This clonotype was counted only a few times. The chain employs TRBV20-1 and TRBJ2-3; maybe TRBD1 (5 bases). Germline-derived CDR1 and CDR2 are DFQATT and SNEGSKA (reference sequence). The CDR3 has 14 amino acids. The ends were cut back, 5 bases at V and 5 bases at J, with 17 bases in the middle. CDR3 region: CSARGHLSGDTQYF. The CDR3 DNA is TGCAGTGCTCGCGGACATTTATCGGGAGATACGCAGTATTTT.

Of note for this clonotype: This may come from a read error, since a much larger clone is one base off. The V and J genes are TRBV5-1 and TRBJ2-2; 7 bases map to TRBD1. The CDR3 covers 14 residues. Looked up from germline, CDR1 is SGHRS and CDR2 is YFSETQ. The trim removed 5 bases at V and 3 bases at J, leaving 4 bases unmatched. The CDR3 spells CASRWTGYTGELFF. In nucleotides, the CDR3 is TGCGCCAGCAGATGGACAGGATACACCGGGGAGCTGTTTTTT.

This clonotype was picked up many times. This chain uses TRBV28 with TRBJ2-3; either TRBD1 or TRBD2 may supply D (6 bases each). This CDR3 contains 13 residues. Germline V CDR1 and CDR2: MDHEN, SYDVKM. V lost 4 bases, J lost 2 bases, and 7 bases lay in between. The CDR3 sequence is CASSSGATDTQYF. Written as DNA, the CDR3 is TGTGCCAGCAGTTCGGGGGCCACAGATACGCAGTATTTT.

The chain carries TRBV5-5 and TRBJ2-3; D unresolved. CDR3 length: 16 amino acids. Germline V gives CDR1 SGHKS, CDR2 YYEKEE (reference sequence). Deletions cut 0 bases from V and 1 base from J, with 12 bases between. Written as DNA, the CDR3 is TGTGCCAGCAGCTTGGTTACGGGTGGGGGCACAGATACGCAGTATTTT. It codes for CASSLVTGGGTDTQYF.

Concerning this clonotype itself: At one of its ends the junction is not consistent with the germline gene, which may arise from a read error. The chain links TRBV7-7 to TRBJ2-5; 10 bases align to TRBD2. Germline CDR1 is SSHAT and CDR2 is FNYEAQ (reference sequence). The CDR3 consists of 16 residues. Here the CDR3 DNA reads TGTGCTAGCAGCCGTAGCCCTAGCGGGGGCGGAGAGACCCAGTACTTC. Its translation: CASSRSPSGGGETQYF.

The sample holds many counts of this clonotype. The CDR3 sequence: CASSLWVNNQPQHF. The CDR3 coding sequence is TGTGCCAGCAGTTTGTGGGTTAACAATCAGCCCCAGCATTTT. This chain joins TRBV12-3 or TRBV12-4 and TRBJ1-5; D is unclear. This CDR3 comprises 14 residues. V lost 3 bases, J lost 3 bases, and 9 bases lay in between.

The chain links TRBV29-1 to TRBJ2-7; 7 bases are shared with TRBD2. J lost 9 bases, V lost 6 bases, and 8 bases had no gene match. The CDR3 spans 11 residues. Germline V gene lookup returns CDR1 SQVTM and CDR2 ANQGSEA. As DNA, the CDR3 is TGCAGCGTCCCGTCGCCGGGGGGGCAGTACTTC. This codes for CSVPSPGGQYF.

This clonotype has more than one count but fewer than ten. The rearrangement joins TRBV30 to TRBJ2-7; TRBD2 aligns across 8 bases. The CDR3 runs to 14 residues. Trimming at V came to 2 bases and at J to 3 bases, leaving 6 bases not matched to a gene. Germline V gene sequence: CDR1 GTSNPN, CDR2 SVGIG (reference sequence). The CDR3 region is CAWSKPGLGYEQYF. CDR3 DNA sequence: TGTGCCTGGAGTAAACCGGGACTAGGCTACGAGCAGTACTTC. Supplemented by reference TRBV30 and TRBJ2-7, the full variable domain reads SQTIHQWPATLVQPVGSPLSLECTVEGTSNPNLYWYRQAAGRGLQLLFYSVGIGQISSEVPQNLSASRPQDRQFILSSKKLLLSDSGFYLCAWSKPGLGYEQYFGPGTRLTVT.

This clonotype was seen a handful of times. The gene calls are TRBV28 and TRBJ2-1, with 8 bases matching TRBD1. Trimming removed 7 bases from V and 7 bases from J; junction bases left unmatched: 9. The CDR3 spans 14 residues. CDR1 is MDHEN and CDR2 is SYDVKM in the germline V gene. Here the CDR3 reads CASIQGQAANEQFF. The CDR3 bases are TGTGCCAGCATCCAGGGACAGGCGGCGAATGAGCAGTTCTTC.

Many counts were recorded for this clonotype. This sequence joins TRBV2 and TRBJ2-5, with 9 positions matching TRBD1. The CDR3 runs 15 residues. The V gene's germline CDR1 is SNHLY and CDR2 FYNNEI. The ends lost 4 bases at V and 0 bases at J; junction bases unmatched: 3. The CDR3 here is CASSGDRAYQETQYF. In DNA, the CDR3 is TGTGCCAGCAGTGGGGACAGGGCCTACCAAGAGACCCAGTACTTC.

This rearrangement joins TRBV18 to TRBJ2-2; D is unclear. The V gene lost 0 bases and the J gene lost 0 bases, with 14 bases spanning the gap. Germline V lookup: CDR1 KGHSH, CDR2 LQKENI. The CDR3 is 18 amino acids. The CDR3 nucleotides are TGTGCCAGCTCACCACCTATGGGTCAAAGCACGAACACCGGGGAGCTGTTTTTT. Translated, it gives CASSPPMGQSTNTGELFF. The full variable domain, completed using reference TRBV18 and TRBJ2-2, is NAGVMQNPRHLVRRRGQEARLRCSPMKGHSHVYWYRQLPEEGLKFMVYLQKENIIDESGMPKERFSAEFPKEGPSILRIQQVVRGDSAAYFCASSPPMGQSTNTGELFFGEGSRLTVL.

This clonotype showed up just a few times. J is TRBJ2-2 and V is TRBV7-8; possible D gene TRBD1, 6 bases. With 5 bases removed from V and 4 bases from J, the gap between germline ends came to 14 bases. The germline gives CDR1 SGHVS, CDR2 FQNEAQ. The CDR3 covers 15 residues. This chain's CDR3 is CASSSSPRGTGELFF. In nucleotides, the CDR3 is TGTGCCAGCAGCAGTTCACCCAGGGGCACCGGGGAGCTGTTTTTT.

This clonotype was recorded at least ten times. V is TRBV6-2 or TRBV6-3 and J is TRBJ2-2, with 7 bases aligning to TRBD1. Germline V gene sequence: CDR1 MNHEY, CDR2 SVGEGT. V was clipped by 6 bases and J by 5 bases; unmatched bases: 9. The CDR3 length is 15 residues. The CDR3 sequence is CASRPRQGWTGELFF. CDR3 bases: TGTGCCAGCAGACCACGACAGGGTTGGACCGGGGAGCTGTTTTTT.